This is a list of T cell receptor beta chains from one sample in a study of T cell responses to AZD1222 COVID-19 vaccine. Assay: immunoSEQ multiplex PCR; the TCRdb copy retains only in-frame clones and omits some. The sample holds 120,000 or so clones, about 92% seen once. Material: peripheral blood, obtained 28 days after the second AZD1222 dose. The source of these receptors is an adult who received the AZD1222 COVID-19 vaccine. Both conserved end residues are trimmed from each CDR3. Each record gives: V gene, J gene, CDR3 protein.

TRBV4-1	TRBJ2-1	ASSQEGRSSYNEQF
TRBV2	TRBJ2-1	ASKSSPGTNEQF
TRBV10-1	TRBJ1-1	ASSQGAASVAF
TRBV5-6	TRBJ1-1	ASSHSRGRTEAF
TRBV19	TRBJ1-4	ASIGREGGKLF
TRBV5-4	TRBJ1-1	ASSLSSNTEAF
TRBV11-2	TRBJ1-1	ASSLVGRVNTEAF
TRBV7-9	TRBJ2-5	ASSIRGSLPKETQY
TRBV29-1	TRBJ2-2	SVGRGGTTGELF
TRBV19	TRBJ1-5	ASSIGYSGTGARRNQPQH